In this sample, the clone carrying this T cell receptor beta chain turned up many times. Its antigen is not known. cDNA molecules, individually, were tagged with unique molecular identifiers. In TCRdb, the 5' RACE reads were re-called with MiXCR into one record per CDR3 protein. The sample contains approximately 76,000 distinct CDR3 sequences, approximately 13% of which appear only once. This entry belongs to a study of early T cells in non-severe SARS-CoV-2 infection. Study results and caveats: The matching step, a VDJdb search, favored anti-spike CD8 responses and missed private and CD4 specificities.

V was cut by 3 bases and J by 3 bases, with 17 bases left in between. The germline CDR1 and CDR2 sequences are MNHEY and SMNVEV (reference sequence). CDR3 length: 16 amino acids. This chain uses TRBV27 with TRBJ1-1; D perhaps matches TRBD1 (5 bases). This TCR was sampled from an adult who was a healthcare worker with PCR-confirmed SARS-CoV-2 infection or an uninfected control (not recorded which). Sequencing input: whole blood. The CDR3 DNA reads TGTGCCAGCAGTTTCAGGGCGGGGAGAGGGTACACTGAAGCTTTCTTT. As protein: CASSFRAGRGYTEAFF.